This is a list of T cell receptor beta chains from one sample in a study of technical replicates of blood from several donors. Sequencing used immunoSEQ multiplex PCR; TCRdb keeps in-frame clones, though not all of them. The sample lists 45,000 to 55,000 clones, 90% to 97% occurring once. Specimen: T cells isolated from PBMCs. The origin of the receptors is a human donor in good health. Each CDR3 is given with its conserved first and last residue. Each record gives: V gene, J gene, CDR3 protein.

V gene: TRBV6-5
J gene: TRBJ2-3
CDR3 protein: CASSYVGGPNTDTQYF

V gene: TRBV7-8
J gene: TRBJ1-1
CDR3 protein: CASSLTGGATSNAFF

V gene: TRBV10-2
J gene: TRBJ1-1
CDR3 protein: CASSEAGYYTEAFF

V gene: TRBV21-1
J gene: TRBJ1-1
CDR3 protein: CASLAERGKAFF

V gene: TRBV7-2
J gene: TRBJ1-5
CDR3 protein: CASSLEDRGQPQHF

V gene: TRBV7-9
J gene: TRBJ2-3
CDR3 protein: CASSPGLAGAGTDTQYF

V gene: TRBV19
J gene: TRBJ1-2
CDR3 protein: CASRRPGQGVSDGYTF

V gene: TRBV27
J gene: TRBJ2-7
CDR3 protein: CAIGLAGPYEQYF

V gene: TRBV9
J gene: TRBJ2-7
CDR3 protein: CASSVAGTGGYEQYF

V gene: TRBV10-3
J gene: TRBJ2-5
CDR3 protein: CAIGAETQYF

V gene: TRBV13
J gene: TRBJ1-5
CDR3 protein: CASSYRGNNQPQHF

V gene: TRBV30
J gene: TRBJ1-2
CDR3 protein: CAWSVRGPTTF

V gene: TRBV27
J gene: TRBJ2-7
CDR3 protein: CASSTYEQYF

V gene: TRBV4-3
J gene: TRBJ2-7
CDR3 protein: CASSQNLAGEREQYF

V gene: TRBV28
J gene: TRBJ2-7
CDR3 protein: CASSTGYYEQYF

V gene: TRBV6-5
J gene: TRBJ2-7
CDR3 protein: CASSYFSGGTTYEQYF

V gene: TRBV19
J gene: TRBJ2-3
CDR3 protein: CASRRGSSTDTQYF

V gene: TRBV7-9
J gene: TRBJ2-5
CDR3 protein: CASSFVNLAIEETQYF

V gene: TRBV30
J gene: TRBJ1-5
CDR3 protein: CAWSARTGLNQPQHF

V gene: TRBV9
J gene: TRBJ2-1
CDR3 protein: CASSPWQEGNEQFF

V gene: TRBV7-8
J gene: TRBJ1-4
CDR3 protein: CASNSHRGGEKLFF

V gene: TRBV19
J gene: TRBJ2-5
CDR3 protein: CASSIDPVETQYF

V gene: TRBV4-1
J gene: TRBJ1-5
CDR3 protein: CASSSITEGVSQPQHF

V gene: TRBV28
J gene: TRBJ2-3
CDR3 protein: CASSSPTTTDTQYF

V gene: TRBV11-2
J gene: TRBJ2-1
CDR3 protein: CASSQLAGWGYNEQFF

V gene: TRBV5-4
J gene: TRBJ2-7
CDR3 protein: CASSFFRDSIYEQYF